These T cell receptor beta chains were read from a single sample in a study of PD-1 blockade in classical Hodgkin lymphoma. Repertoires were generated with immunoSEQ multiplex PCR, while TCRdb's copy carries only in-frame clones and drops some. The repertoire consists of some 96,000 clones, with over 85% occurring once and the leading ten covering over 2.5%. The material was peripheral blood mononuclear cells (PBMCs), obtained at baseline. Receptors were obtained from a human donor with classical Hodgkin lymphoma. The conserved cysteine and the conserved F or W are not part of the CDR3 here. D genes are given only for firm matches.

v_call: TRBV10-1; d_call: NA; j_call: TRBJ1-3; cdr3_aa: ASSESSGAAGNTIY
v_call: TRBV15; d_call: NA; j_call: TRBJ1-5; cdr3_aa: ATSKTDLEPQH
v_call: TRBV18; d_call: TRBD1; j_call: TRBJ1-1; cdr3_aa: ASSTGVNTEAF
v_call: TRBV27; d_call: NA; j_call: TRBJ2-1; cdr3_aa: ASSLDPNNEQF
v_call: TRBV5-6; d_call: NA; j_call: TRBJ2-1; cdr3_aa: ASSLAGSQLYNEQF
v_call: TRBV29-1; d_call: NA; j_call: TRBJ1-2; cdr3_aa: SVEEGTIVGGYT
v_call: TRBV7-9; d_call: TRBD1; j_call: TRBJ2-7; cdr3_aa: ASSPRQGTPYEQY
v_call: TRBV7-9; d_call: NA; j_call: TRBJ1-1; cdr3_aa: ASRAYNSGWTVNTEAF
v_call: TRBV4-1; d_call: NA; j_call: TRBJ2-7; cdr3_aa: ASSQPTRSGEQY
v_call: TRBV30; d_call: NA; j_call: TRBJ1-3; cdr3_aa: AWSGEGIRNTIY
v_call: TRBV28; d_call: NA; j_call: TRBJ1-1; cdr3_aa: ATNPGLANTEAF
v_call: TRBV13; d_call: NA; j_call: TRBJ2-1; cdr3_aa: ASSPLPPNNEQF
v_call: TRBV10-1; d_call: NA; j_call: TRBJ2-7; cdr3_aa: ASSEGITYEQY
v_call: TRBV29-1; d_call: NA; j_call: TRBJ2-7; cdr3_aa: SVAGTRGGEQY
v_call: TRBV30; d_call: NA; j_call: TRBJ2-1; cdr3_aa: AWSWLATYNEQF
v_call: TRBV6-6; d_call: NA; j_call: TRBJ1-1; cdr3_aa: ASSIRKNTEAF
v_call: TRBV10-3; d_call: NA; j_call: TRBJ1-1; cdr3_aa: AISKGNTEAF
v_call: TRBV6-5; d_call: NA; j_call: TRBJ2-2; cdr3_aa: ASSYAVPRAGELF
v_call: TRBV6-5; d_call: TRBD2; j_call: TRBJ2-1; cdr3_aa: ASNGPSRGNEQF
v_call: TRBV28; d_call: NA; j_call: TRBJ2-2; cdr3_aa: ASSLYRENGELF
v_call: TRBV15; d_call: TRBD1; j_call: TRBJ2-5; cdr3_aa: ATSVRDRVRETQY
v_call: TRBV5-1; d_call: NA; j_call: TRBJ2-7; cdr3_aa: ASSSRAGLTEQY
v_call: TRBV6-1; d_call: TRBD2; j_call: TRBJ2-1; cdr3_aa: ASSGLAINEQF
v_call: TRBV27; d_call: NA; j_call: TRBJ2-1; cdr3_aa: ASSSPPYNEQF
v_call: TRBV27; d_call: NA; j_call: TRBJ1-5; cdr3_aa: ASSLAAGSSQPQH
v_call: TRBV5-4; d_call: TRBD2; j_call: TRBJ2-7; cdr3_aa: ASSPNPGLGSYEQY
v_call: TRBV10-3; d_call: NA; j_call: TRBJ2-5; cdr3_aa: AISEARGWETQY
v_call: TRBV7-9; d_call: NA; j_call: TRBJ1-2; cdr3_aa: ASSSPGGYT
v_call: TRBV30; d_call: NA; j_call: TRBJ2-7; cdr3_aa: AWTLAGTGTYEQY
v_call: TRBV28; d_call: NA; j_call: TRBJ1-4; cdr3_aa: ASSFRINEKLF
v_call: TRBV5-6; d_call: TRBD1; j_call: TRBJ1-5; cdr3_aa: ASSLYRGGFQPQH
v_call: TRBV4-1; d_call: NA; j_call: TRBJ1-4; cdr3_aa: ASSQNRGLGEKLF
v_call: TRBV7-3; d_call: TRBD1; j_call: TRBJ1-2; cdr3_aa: ASSLTAGGKWGYT
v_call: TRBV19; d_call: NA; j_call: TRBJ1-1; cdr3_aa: ASSMQSDLNTEAF
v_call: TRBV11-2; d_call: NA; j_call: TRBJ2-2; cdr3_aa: ASSLTRGGELF
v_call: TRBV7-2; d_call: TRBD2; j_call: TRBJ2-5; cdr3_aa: ASSLGLAGGQETQY
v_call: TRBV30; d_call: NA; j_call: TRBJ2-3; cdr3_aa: AWSSSGNTDTQY
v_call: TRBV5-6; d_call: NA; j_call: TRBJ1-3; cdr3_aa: ASSLGGSGNTIY
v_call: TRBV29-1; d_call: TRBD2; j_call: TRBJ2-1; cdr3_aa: SVVSGTNPYNEQF
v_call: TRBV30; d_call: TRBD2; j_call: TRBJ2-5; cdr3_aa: AMELGFGLAGGRETQY
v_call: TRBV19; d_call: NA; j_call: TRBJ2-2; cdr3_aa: ASSPDAGRWAGELF
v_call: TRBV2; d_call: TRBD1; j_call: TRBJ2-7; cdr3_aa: ASSEPGQDGNEQY
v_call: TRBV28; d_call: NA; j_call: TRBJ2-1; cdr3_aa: ASNSRGRQF
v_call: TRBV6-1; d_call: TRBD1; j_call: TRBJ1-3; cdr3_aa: ASSPDRASGNTIY
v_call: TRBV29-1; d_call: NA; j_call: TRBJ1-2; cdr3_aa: SVQLQDGRYGYT
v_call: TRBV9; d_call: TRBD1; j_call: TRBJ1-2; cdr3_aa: ASSSDHFGGTGGHGYT
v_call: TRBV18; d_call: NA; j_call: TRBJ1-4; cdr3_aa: ASSPTGGATNEKLF
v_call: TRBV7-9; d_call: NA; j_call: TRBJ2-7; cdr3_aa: ASSLVSYEQY
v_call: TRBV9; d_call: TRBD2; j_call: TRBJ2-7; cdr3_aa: ASSVARTSGSPDSLWATYEQY
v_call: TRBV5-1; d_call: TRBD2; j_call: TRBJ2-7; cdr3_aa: ASSQSGLAVGSYEQY
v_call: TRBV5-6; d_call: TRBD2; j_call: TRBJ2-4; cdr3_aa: ASSLAGLAGGRSKNIQY
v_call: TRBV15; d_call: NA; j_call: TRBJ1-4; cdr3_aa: ATSSLGSDEKLF
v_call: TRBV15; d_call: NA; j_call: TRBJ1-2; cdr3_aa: ATSGAGNYGYT
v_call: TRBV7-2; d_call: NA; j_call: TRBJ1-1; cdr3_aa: ASNYEGGILPPEAF
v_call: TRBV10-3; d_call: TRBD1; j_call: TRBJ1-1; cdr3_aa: AISDQQGLHTEAF
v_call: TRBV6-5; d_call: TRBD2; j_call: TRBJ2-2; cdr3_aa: ASTSGTTNTGELF
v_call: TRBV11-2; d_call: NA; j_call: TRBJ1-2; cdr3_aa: ASSFDYSYGYT
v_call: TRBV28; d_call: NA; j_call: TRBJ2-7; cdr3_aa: ASRLVGGSYEQY
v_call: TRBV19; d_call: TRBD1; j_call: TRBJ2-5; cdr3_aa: ASSPRDRGRETQY